This T cell receptor beta chain appears in the sequencing data of a study of radiation and T cells in renal cell carcinoma. General study findings and limits: Top tumor clonotypes rose in blood 2 weeks post-radiation, then contracted.

Sequenced by immunoSEQ multiplex PCR; TCRdb stores in-frame clones only, minus some. The sample has about 130,000 clones, approximately 90% seen once. CDR3 length: 13 residues. Germline V gives CDR1 SGHNT, CDR2 YYREEE (reference sequence). Trimming left V 0 bases short and J 2 bases short, with 5 bases between. Concerning this clone itself: The antigen remains undetermined.

Described time point: baseline pretreatment blood. As to treatment: 15 Gy SBRT to primary tumor, nephrectomy 4 weeks later. Radiation-treated patients gave blood at baseline, week 2 and week 4. This receptor was obtained from a woman aged 45-60 years with renal cell carcinoma. The J gene is TRBJ1-1, the V gene TRBV5-4; no clear D gene. Here the sequenced sample was blood, taken from a patient whose treatment included radiotherapy and nephrectomy. The DNA for the CDR3 is TGTGCCAGCAGCTTGGGAGGAAACACTGAAGCTTTCTTT. Its protein is CASSLGGNTEAFF.